Below, 15 T cell receptor beta chains from the same sample are listed, as sequenced in a study of T cells in Graves' hyperthyroidism and ophthalmopathy. The source material, RNA transcripts, was used to amplify TCR beta CDR3 regions. The primer set for the first-round RT-PCR of the TCR CDR3 was HTBI. MiXCR was run by TCRdb on the multiplex PCR reads, yielding one entry per CDR3 protein. The sample includes some 720,000 distinct CDR3 sequences, 16% seen only once; the top ten take around 7.7%. Material for sequencing was blood. Receptors originate from a man between 18 and 29 years old with Graves' hyperthyroidism.

The chain has TRBV29-1 and TRBJ2-2, with D possibly TRBD2 on 6 matching bases. Germline lookup yields CDR1 SQVTM and CDR2 ANQGSEA. V was clipped by 5 bases and J by 6 bases, with 22 bases between them. CDR3 length: 16 amino acids. DNA of the CDR3: TGCAGCGTTCTTCCCGGGCGGGACTCTTGGGCCGGGGAGCTGTTTTTT. Protein sequence: CSVLPGRDSWAGELFF.

This clonotype was recorded many times. The CDR3 loop is CASIIAGGGTDTQYF. The CDR3 DNA reads as TGTGCCAGCATTATAGCGGGAGGTGGCACAGATACGCAGTATTTT. The chain employs TRBV6-1 and TRBJ2-3, with 10 bases matching TRBD2. J lost 1 base, V lost 7 bases, and 5 bases had no gene match. This CDR3 is 15 amino acids long. The germline V gene has CDR1 MNHNS and CDR2 SASEGT.

This clonotype appeared a few times. The V call is TRBV20-1, the J call TRBJ2-7; TRBD2 agrees at 14 bases. The V gene end was trimmed by 6 bases and the J gene end by 1 base; junction bases not matched to a gene: 2. The germline V gene encodes CDR1 DFQATT and CDR2 SNEGSKA (reference sequence). This CDR3 region has 14 residues. The CDR3 reads CSARLAGGSYEQYF. The CDR3 coding sequence is TGCAGTGCCAGACTAGCGGGAGGGTCCTACGAGCAGTACTTC.

The V gene is TRBV29-1, the J gene TRBJ1-5; 11 positions agree with TRBD1. CDR3 length: 13 amino acids. V was pared by 6 bases and J by 4 bases, with 2 bases of the junction left unmatched. Germline CDR1 reads SQVTM; CDR2 reads ANQGSEA. The CDR3 nucleotides read TGCAGCGTCGGGGACAGGGGGAATCAGCCCCAGCATTTT. This codes for CSVGDRGNQPQHF.

This clonotype was counted between two and nine times. The chain carries TRBV6-1 and TRBJ2-3; no clear D. There are 16 residues in the CDR3. CDR1 MNHNS and CDR2 SASEGT come from the germline V gene. Trimming removed 5 bases from V and 1 base from J, with 16 bases in between. Here the CDR3 reads CASSYGQLFGTDTQYF. The CDR3 DNA sequence: TGTGCCAGCAGTTACGGGCAGCTCTTCGGCACAGATACGCAGTATTTT.

The table lists this clonotype with a few counts. V is TRBV9 and J is TRBJ2-1; 8 nucleotides align to TRBD2. Germline-derived CDR1 and CDR2 are SGDLS and YYNGEE. This CDR3 comprises 15 residues. The trim removed 0 bases at V and 7 bases at J, leaving 6 bases unmatched. The CDR3: CASSVAREGQNEQFF. The CDR3 nucleotides read TGTGCCAGCAGCGTAGCTCGGGAGGGCCAAAATGAGCAGTTCTTC. The whole variable domain, remainder taken from reference TRBV9 and TRBJ2-1, is DSGVTQTPKHLITATGQRVTLRCSPRSGDLSVYWYQQSLDQGLQFLIQYYNGEERAKGNILERFSAQQFPDLHSELNLSSLELGDSALYFCASSVAREGQNEQFFGPGTRLTVL.

In its sample, this clonotype was seen many times. The chain employs TRBV2 and TRBJ1-5; TRBD1 is a possible D gene (5 bases). This CDR3 is 13 amino acids long. Germline loops: CDR1 SNHLY, CDR2 FYNNEI. V was clipped by 6 bases and J by 9 bases, with 15 bases between them. CDR3 sequence: CASSSDSGGPQHF. CDR3 in DNA: TGTGCCAGCAGCTCTGACAGTGGGGGGCCCCAGCATTTT.

The rearrangement links TRBV10-3 to TRBJ2-1, with D tentatively TRBD2 (6 bases). CDR1 is ENHRY and CDR2 is SYGVKD in the germline V gene. The length of the CDR3 is 14 residues. The V and J ends lost 3 bases and 7 bases respectively, with 13 bases between them. The CDR3 DNA reads TGTGCCATCAGTGAAGCAGCGGGTCAGAATGAGCAGTTCTTC. This gives the protein CAISEAAGQNEQFF.

This clonotype was recorded many times. This rearrangement joins TRBV18 to TRBJ2-1; D may be TRBD1 (7 bases). The CDR3 extends over 15 amino acids. Trimming took off 3 bases at V and 7 bases at J, with 16 bases between the two ends. Germline loops: CDR1 KGHSH, CDR2 LQKENI. CDR3 bases: TGTGCCAGCTCACCTAATGGAGGGGGCCGTAATGAGCAGTTCTTC. This codes for CASSPNGGGRNEQFF.

V is TRBV9 and J is TRBJ2-1; D is possibly TRBD2 (6 bases). This CDR3 has 16 amino acids. Trimming cost V 0 bases and J 3 bases, with 13 bases left between them. Germline V CDR1 and CDR2: SGDLS, YYNGEE. The CDR3 sequence: CASSVVPQGGYNEQFF. Written as DNA, the CDR3 is TGTGCCAGCAGCGTAGTCCCCCAGGGAGGCTACAATGAGCAGTTCTTC. Combining the CDR3 with reference TRBV9 and TRBJ2-1 gives the whole variable domain DSGVTQTPKHLITATGQRVTLRCSPRSGDLSVYWYQQSLDQGLQFLIQYYNGEERAKGNILERFSAQQFPDLHSELNLSSLELGDSALYFCASSVVPQGGYNEQFFGPGTRLTVL.

This clonotype occurred many times. The chain uses TRBV10-3 and TRBJ2-2; TRBD2 agrees at 9 bases. With V trimmed by 4 bases and J by 6 bases, 9 bases remained unmatched. Looked up from germline, CDR1 is ENHRY and CDR2 is SYGVKD. The CDR3 consists of 16 residues. CDR3 protein: CAISGLAARESGELFF. CDR3 in DNA: TGTGCCATCAGTGGACTAGCGGCCCGGGAGTCCGGGGAGCTGTTTTTT.

This clonotype was seen a handful of times. CDR3 protein: CASSHSGTGDYEQYF. The CDR3 coding sequence is TGTGCCAGCAGCCATTCCGGGACAGGGGACTACGAGCAGTACTTC. The rearrangement joins TRBV28 to TRBJ2-7; 10 bases map to TRBD1. Germline lookup yields CDR1 MDHEN and CDR2 SYDVKM. The CDR3 contains 15 residues. After removal of 6 bases from V and 3 bases from J, the junction contained 8 bases not matched to a gene.

This clonotype was seen many times. This chain uses TRBV12-3 or TRBV12-4 with TRBJ1-4; D call uncertain. The V gene lost 6 bases and the J gene lost 4 bases, with 3 bases spanning the gap. The CDR3 length is 11 residues. CDR3 amino acids: CASRVNEKLFF. The CDR3 DNA reads TGTGCCAGCAGAGTTAATGAAAAACTGTTTTTT.

As to this clonotype: A read error may explain this, as a much larger clone is one base away. The V call is TRBV20-1, the J call TRBJ2-3; the match to TRBD2 covers 7 bases. In germline, CDR1 is DFQATT, CDR2 SNEGSKA (reference sequence). The CDR3 extends over 16 amino acids. With 0 bases clipped from V and 4 bases from J, the junction kept 10 bases outside the gene matches. The CDR3 region has the DNA TGCAGTGCTAGAGAGGCGGGGGAGTGGGGCGCAGATACGCAGTATTTT. Residues: CSAREAGEWGADTQYF.

The table lists this clonotype with many counts. Here the CDR3 DNA reads TGTGCCAGCAGTTCAGGGCCAGAACCCGAGCAGTACTTC. It translates to CASSSGPEPEQYF. This rearrangement joins TRBV6-1 to TRBJ2-7, with D maybe TRBD1 (5 bases). Germline-derived CDR1 and CDR2 are MNHNS and SASEGT. The CDR3 extends over 13 amino acids. Between the trimmed V and J ends, which lost 5 bases and 6 bases, there was a span of 14 bases.